One sample yielded the 21 T cell receptor beta chains listed below, sequenced in a study of shared clonotypes between healthy human individuals. This table comes from immunoSEQ multiplex PCR, and its TCRdb copy is limited to in-frame clones, with some not included. In the table there are 450,000 to 500,000 clones, around 80% of which are singletons. Sequenced: PBMCs. The source of these receptors is a woman in her thirties or forties in good health. Some clones in this sample may be carry-over from other donors' samples.

Concerning this clone: Other DNA sequences in the sample encode the same CDR3. The V gene is TRBV7-3, the J gene TRBJ1-1, with D perhaps TRBD1 (6 bases). The CDR3 consists of 13 residues. The ends were cut back, 1 base at V and 4 bases at J, with 7 bases in the middle. CDR1 is SGHTA, CDR2 FQGTGA, per germline. CDR3 coding DNA: TGTGCCAGCAGCTTAAGAGGGGGCACTGAAGCTTTCTTT. This gives the protein CASSLRGGTEAFF. The whole variable domain, filled in from reference TRBV7-3 and TRBJ1-1, reads GAGVSQTPSNKVTEKGKYVELRCDPISGHTALYWYRQSLGQGPEFLIYFQGTGAADDSGLPNDRFFAVRPEGSVSTLKIQRTERGDSAVYLCASSLRGGTEAFFGQGTRLTVV.

The V call is TRBV14, the J call TRBJ1-2, with D unresolved. Germline V gene data show CDR1 as SGHDN and CDR2 as FVKESK. The germline V and J ends were trimmed by 0 bases and 4 bases, with 6 bases remaining between them. The CDR3 loop spans 13 amino acids. CDR3 DNA sequence: TGTGCCAGCAGCCAAGACCCTTTCTATGGCTACACCTTC. Its translation: CASSQDPFYGYTF.

The CDR3 DNA is TGTGCCAGCAGTAGTAGCGGGAGGGAAGATACGCAGTATTTT. Protein product: CASSSSGREDTQYF. The chain recombines TRBV2 with TRBJ2-3; TRBD2 matches 11 bases. The junction had 3 bases not matched to a gene; V was cut back by 5 bases and J by 5 bases. The germline CDR1 and CDR2 sequences are SNHLY and FYNNEI. The CDR3 covers 14 residues. The full variable domain, completed using reference TRBV2 and TRBJ2-3, is EPEVTQTPSHQVTQMGQEVILRCVPISNHLYFYWYRQILGQKVEFLVSFYNNEISEKSEIFDDQFSVERPDGSNFTLKIRSTKLEDSAMYFCASSSSGREDTQYFGPGTRLTVL.

This sequence joins TRBV5-1 and TRBJ2-3; 7 nucleotides line up with TRBD2. The germline V gene encodes CDR1 SGHRS and CDR2 YFSETQ. The CDR3 contains 13 residues. The trim removed 4 bases at V and 6 bases at J, leaving 5 bases unmatched. CDR3: CASSPLGGDTQYF. CDR3 nucleotides: TGCGCCAGCAGCCCACTGGGGGGGGATACGCAGTATTTT.

V is TRBV10-1 and J is TRBJ2-1, with 8 bases aligning to TRBD2. Germline values: CDR1 WNHNN, CDR2 SYGVQD (reference sequence). The CDR3 is 16 residues long. J lost 10 bases, V lost 0 bases, and 11 bases had no gene match. The CDR3 DNA reads TGCGCCAGCAGTGAGTCGCGACTAGCGATGGTTAACGAGCAGTTCTTC. Protein product: CASSESRLAMVNEQFF.

This clone was recorded a few times. The rearrangement uses TRBV5-1 and TRBJ2-3; TRBD2 matches at 7 bases. This CDR3 region has 15 residues. Trimming at V came to 3 bases and at J to 8 bases, leaving 12 bases not matched to a gene. Germline assignment: CDR1 SGHRS and CDR2 YFSETQ. The CDR3 DNA sequence: TGCGCCAGCAGCTCTGGACTAGTCGAGGGCTCTACGCAGTATTTT. This sequence encodes CASSSGLVEGSTQYF.

V gene TRBV7-8 combines with J gene TRBJ2-2; tentative D call: TRBD1 (5 bases). Germline values: CDR1 SGHVS, CDR2 FQNEAQ. CDR3 length: 16 amino acids. V dropped 4 bases and J dropped 5 bases, with 17 bases sitting between them. The chain's CDR3 is CASSSGVRAGTGELFF. The CDR3 nucleotides read TGTGCCAGCAGCTCGGGTGTCAGGGCAGGGACCGGGGAGCTGTTTTTT.

The genes are TRBV7-8 and TRBJ1-5; TRBD1 agrees at 7 bases. The CDR3 extends over 14 amino acids. CDR1 is SGHVS and CDR2 is FQNEAQ in the germline V gene. Losses at the gene ends were 5 bases for V and 7 bases for J; bases not matched to a gene: 8. CDR3 protein: CASSHTGDGQPQHF. The CDR3 DNA follows: TGTGCCAGCAGCCACACAGGGGATGGACAGCCCCAGCATTTT.

V usage is TRBV7-9 and J usage is TRBJ2-3, with D possibly TRBD1 on 6 matching bases. The CDR3 is 15 amino acids. The germline V gene encodes CDR1 SEHNR and CDR2 FQNEAQ (reference sequence). V lost 1 base, J lost 4 bases, and 12 bases lay in between. This chain's CDR3 is CASSLGAGAPDTQYF. CDR3 nucleotide sequence: TGTGCCAGCAGCTTAGGGGCAGGGGCGCCAGATACGCAGTATTTT.

Only a few counts were recorded for this clone. The J gene is TRBJ2-3, the V gene TRBV29-1; 9 bases are a match to TRBD2. The junction had 7 bases not matched to a gene; V was cut back by 3 bases and J by 6 bases. The V gene's germline CDR1 is SQVTM and CDR2 ANQGSEA. The CDR3 runs to 14 residues. The CDR3 region has the DNA TGCAGCGTTGAGGCTAGCGGGATGAAGGATACGCAGTATTTT. Protein sequence: CSVEASGMKDTQYF.

This clone appeared many times. The rearrangement links TRBV27 to TRBJ1-2; the match to TRBD1 covers 8 bases. Germline V gene lookup returns CDR1 MNHEY and CDR2 SMNVEV (reference sequence). V gave up 5 bases and J gave up 8 bases; unmatched junction bases: 13. The CDR3 has 15 residues. The CDR3 DNA is TGTGCCAGCAGTGCCCTCCGACAGGGGTCGGGAGGCTACACCTTC. Amino acid sequence: CASSALRQGSGGYTF.

The CDR3 sequence: CSVGDRMNTEAFF. As DNA, the CDR3 is TGCAGCGTTGGGGACAGAATGAACACTGAAGCTTTCTTT. The chain links TRBV29-1 to TRBJ1-1; 7 bases agree with TRBD1. CDR1 is SQVTM, CDR2 ANQGSEA, per germline. V lost 4 bases to trimming and J lost 0 bases; unmatched junction nucleotides: 2. The CDR3 contains 13 residues.

In regard to this clone: The identical CDR3 is also encoded by other nucleotide sequences in the sample. The rearrangement links TRBV11-2 to TRBJ2-5, with D possibly matching TRBD1 (6 bases). Germline CDR1 is SGHAT and CDR2 is FQNNGV. The CDR3 runs to 14 residues. Trimming removed 0 bases at V and 2 bases at J, with 7 bases between. DNA of the CDR3: TGTGCCAGCAGCTTAGACAGGGGACAAGAGACCCAGTACTTC. This codes for CASSLDRGQETQYF.

This chain uses TRBV5-1 with TRBJ2-7; D ambiguous. CDR3 length equals 12 residues. The germline V and J ends were trimmed by 1 base and 4 bases, with 6 bases remaining between them. CDR1 is SGHRS and CDR2 is YFSETQ in the germline V gene. CDR3 sequence reads: CASSLTGYEQYF. DNA of the CDR3: TGCGCCAGCAGCTTGACCGGTTACGAGCAGTACTTC. The complete variable domain, with remaining parts taken from reference TRBV5-1 and TRBJ2-7, reads KAGVTQTPRYLIKTRGQQVTLSCSPISGHRSVSWYQQTPGQGLQFLFEYFSETQRNKGNFPGRFSGRQFSNSRSEMNVSTLELGDSALYLCASSLTGYEQYFGPGTRLTVT.

The chain joins TRBV7-3 to TRBJ1-1; the D is unclear. Between the trimmed V and J ends, which lost 5 bases and 5 bases, there was a span of 12 bases. The length of the CDR3 is 13 residues. Germline V CDR1 and CDR2: SGHTA, FQGTGA. Here the CDR3 DNA reads TGTGCCAGCAGCCCCGGGGTGGGTACTGAAGCTTTCTTT. This translates into CASSPGVGTEAFF.

The CDR3 coding sequence is TGCGCCAGCGCCGGACAGTTCCCCTACGAGCAGTACTTC. Protein product: CASAGQFPYEQYF. The chain recombines TRBV5-1 with TRBJ2-7; D possibly corresponds to TRBD1 (6 bases). V lost 7 bases and J lost 2, with 13 bases in between. Germline-derived CDR1 and CDR2 are SGHRS and YFSETQ. There are 13 residues in the CDR3.

The V and J genes are TRBV7-2 and TRBJ2-5; TRBD1 matches at 8 bases. Germline loops: CDR1 SGHTA, CDR2 FQGNSA. The CDR3 runs to 16 residues. Trimming took 0 bases from V and 1 from J; bases not matched to a gene: 4. The CDR3 DNA reads TGTGCCAGCAGCTTAGCGTACGGGACAGGCCAAGAGACCCAGTACTTC. It yields the protein CASSLAYGTGQETQYF.

The chain is built from TRBV11-2 and TRBJ1-2; the D is unclear. CDR3 size: 14 residues. Per germline, CDR1 SGHAT and CDR2 FQNNGV. Trimming removed 1 base at V and 1 base at J, with 7 bases between. DNA of the CDR3: TGTGCCAGCAGCTTAGGCACGGGTAACTATGGCTACACCTTC. Amino acid sequence: CASSLGTGNYGYTF.

This clone turned up a few times. The chain has TRBV11-2 and TRBJ1-2; D is possibly TRBD1 (5 bases). V dropped 5 bases and J dropped 5 bases, with 21 bases sitting between them. Germline CDR1 SGHAT, CDR2 FQNNGV. The length of the CDR3 is 16 residues. The CDR3 sequence is CASSPSFPGDRYGYTF. CDR3 nucleotides: TGTGCCAGCAGCCCGAGTTTTCCAGGCGACAGATATGGCTACACCTTC.

The chain links TRBV29-1 to TRBJ2-7; no reliable D call. Germline V gene sequence: CDR1 SQVTM, CDR2 ANQGSEA. The ends were cut back, 2 bases at V and 6 bases at J, with 5 bases in the middle. This CDR3 spans 10 amino acids. The CDR3: CSVELGEQYF. As DNA, the CDR3 is TGCAGCGTTGAACTGGGCGAGCAGTACTTC.

This clone was observed a few times. The J gene is TRBJ2-1, the V gene TRBV28; D might be TRBD1 (6 bases). Trimming took 4 bases from V and 14 from J, leaving 12 bases between them. The CDR3 contains 11 residues. The V gene's germline CDR1 is MDHEN and CDR2 SYDVKM. The CDR3 region has the DNA TGTGCCAGCAGTTGGACAGAGTACAAGTTCTTC. Amino acid sequence: CASSWTEYKFF.